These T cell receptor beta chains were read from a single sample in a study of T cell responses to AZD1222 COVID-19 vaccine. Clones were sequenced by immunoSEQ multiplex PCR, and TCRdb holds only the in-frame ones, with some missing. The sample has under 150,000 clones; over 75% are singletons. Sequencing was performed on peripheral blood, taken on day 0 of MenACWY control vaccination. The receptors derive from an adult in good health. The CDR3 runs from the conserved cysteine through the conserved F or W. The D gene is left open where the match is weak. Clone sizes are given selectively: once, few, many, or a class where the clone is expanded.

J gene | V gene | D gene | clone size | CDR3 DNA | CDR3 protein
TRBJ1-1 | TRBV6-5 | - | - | TGTGCCAGCAGTTACTCGATTCGACACTGGAACACTGAAGCTTTCTTT | CASSYSIRHWNTEAFF
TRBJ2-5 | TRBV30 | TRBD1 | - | TGTGCCTGCAAACAGGGGAGCGAGACCCAGTACTTC | CACKQGSETQYF
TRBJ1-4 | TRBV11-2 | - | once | TGTGCCAGCAGCTTAGAACCCAGGGGCCGAGGACTGTTTTTT | CASSLEPRGRGLFF
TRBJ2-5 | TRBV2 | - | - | TGTGCCAGCAGGCTCCAAGAGACCCAGTACTTC | CASRLQETQYF
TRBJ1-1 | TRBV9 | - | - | TGTGCCAGCAGAGTACCCCGCGGCGGAGAAGCTTTCTTT | CASRVPRGGEAFF
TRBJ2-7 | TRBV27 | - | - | TGTGCCAGCAGTTCTTCAGGGTACGAGCAGTACTTC | CASSSSGYEQYF
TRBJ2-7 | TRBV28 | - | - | TGTGCCAGCAGTTTGGGGCTCTACGAGCAGTACTTC | CASSLGLYEQYF
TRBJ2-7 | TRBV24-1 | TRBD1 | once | TGTGCCACCAGTGATCCCGACAGGGAAAGTCAGTACTTC | CATSDPDRESQYF
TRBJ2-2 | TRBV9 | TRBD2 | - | TGTGCCAGCAGCGTATCGCTAGCGGGAGCGAACACCGGGGAGCTGTTTTTT | CASSVSLAGANTGELFF
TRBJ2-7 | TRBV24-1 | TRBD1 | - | TGTGCCACCAGTTATGGGACAGGGGGCTACGAGCAGTACTTC | CATSYGTGGYEQYF
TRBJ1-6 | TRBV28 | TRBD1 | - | TGTGCCAGCAGCCAAATCAAGCAGGGGGGAAACAATTCACCCCTCCACTTT | CASSQIKQGGNNSPLHF
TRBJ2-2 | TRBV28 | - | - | TGTGCCAGCCGGAAAACCAATACCGGGGAGCTGTTTTTT | CASRKTNTGELFF
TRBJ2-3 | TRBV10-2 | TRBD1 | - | TGCGCCAGCACTGACAGGGGAAGGAATACGCAGTATTTT | CASTDRGRNTQYF
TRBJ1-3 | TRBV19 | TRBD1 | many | TGTGCCAGTAGTATGACAGGGGCATACTCTGGAAACACCATATATTTT | CASSMTGAYSGNTIYF
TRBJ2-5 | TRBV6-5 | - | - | TGTGCCAGCAGTTACCCCCAGGAGACCCAGTACTTC | CASSYPQETQYF
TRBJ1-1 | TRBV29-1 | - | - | TGCAGCGTTGAGGAGGGTGAAGCTTTCTTT | CSVEEGEAFF
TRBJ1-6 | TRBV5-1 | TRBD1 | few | TGCGCCAGCAGCTTGGAGAAAGGGGGCTATTCACCCCTCCACTTT | CASSLEKGGYSPLHF
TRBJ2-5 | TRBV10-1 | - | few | TGCGCCAGCAGCCCAGTCGTCGGGCAGTGGGAGACCCAGTACTTC | CASSPVVGQWETQYF
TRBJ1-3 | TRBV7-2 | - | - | TGTGCCAGCAGCTTAGTTGGGTTATTTGACACCATATATTTT | CASSLVGLFDTIYF
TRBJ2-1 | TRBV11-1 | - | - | TGTGCCAGCAGCCCGTTTCCGGGGAATGAGCAGTTCTTC | CASSPFPGNEQFF
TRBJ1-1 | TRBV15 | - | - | TGTGCCACCAGCAGAGATCCAGCAGACGAAGCTTTCTTT | CATSRDPADEAFF
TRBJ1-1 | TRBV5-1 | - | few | TGCGCCAGCAGCTTGGGGTTGAGCGGCACTGAAGCTTTCTTT | CASSLGLSGTEAFF
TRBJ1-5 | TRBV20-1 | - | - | TGCAGTGCTAGTTCTGGCAGGAGCAATCAGCCCCAGCATTTT | CSASSGRSNQPQHF
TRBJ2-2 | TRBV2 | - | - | TGTGCCAGCAGTGAAAGACAGAGAGTCACCGGGGAGCTGTTTTTT | CASSERQRVTGELFF
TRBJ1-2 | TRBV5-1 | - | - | TGCGCCAGCAGCATTATACCTGGGGGTAGCTATGGCTACACCTTC | CASSIIPGGSYGYTF
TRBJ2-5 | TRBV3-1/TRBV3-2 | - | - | TGTGCCAGCAGCCAAGGAGGCTTGGGGACCCAGTACTTC | CASSQGGLGTQYF
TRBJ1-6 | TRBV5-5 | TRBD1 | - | TGTGCCAGCAGCTTGGCCGGTGGCAGGGGGTATTCACCCCTCCACTTT | CASSLAGGRGYSPLHF
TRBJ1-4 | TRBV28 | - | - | TGTGCCAGCATTTCGAACGGGGGCGGGCAGGAAAAACTGTTTTTT | CASISNGGGQEKLFF
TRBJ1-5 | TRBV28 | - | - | TGTGCCAGCAGTCCTGGGGGAAATAGCAATCAGCCCCAGCATTTT | CASSPGGNSNQPQHF
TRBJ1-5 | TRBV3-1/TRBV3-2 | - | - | TGTGCCAGCAGCCAAGGTCCCGGCGGTCCTCAGCCCCAGCATTTT | CASSQGPGGPQPQHF